A selection of T cell receptor beta chains follows, all from one sample in a study of blood T cells in healthy people across ages. TCRdb called the 5' RACE reads again in MiXCR, with one record for every CDR3 protein. The profile shows approximately 800,000 distinct CDR3 sequences, about 47% of them singletons. The sample was blood. All receptors come from a man older than 75 in good health. The CDR3 runs from the conserved cysteine through the conserved F or W. The D gene is left open where the match is weak. A row's size may be missing; if present it is once, few, many or a size class.

D gene	CDR3 length	J gene	V gene	clone size	CDR3 protein
.	13	TRBJ1-1	TRBV29-1	.	CSVVMGFNTEAFF
TRBD1	17	TRBJ2-6	TRBV20-1	.	CSASPDRGGSGANVLTF
.	14	TRBJ2-7	TRBV20-1	.	CSASLGRAGYEQYF
TRBD2	15	TRBJ2-7	TRBV12-3/TRBV12-4	.	CASSLYEGGPSEQYF
.	13	TRBJ2-1	TRBV3-1	.	CASSQGINNEQFF
TRBD1	16	TRBJ1-5	TRBV20-1	few	CSASRGTGVSDHPQHF
.	12	TRBJ2-3	TRBV5-5	once	CASSVWTEGQYF
TRBD2	17	TRBJ2-3	TRBV24-1	few	CATSDPGLAGDTDTQYF
.	12	TRBJ2-7	TRBV7-9	many	CASSFEAYEQYF
.	13	TRBJ2-4	TRBV28	once	CASRITGGGEQYF
.	16	TRBJ2-5	TRBV7-2	.	CASSLGGRQAQETQYF
TRBD2	15	TRBJ2-5	TRBV7-9	.	CASSLSGSRHETQYF
TRBD2	15	TRBJ2-1	TRBV14	.	CASSQASGRANEQFF
.	14	TRBJ1-2	TRBV27	.	CASSSSPLDYGYTF
TRBD1	14	TRBJ2-3	TRBV6-5	few	CASSLTGDTDTQYF
TRBD1	15	TRBJ2-2	TRBV6-5	few	CASRRGTGETGELFF
.	16	TRBJ2-7	TRBV3-1	.	CASSQGVVQGAYEQYF
.	15	TRBJ2-1	TRBV28	.	CASSLLAGLANEQFF
.	12	TRBJ2-7	TRBV7-2	.	CASSPARYEQYF
.	17	TRBJ1-2	TRBV16	.	CASSQRLGQLANYGYTF
.	14	TRBJ2-4	TRBV12-3/TRBV12-4	once	CASSVRTDKNIQYF
TRBD1	16	TRBJ2-2	TRBV5-1	.	CASSLDQAGGTGELFF
.	14	TRBJ2-7	TRBV28	many	CASSLLQRTYEQYF
TRBD1	15	.	TRBV7-2	few	CASSLDRGAGYEQYF
.	16	TRBJ2-1	TRBV10-3	.	CAISEYGRGVGNEQFF
.	15	TRBJ1-5	TRBV27	.	CASSLSGEGRQPQHF